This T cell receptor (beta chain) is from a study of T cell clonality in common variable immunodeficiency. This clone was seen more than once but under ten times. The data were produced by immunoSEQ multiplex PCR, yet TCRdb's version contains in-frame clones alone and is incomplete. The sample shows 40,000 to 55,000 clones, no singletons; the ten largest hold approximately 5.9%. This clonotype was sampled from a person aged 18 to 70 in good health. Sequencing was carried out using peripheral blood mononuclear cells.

The CDR3 region is CASSLDVSGGADTQYF. Partial CDR3 DNA: TGCGCCAGCAGCTTGGATGTTAGCGGGGGCGCAGATACG. The V and J genes are TRBV5-1 and TRBJ2-3; 9 nucleotides align to TRBD2. The read ends 3 residues before the CDR3 terminus; that terminus is restored from the germline J gene. CDR1 SGHRS and CDR2 YFSETQ come from the germline V gene. Losses at the gene ends were 0 bases for V and 4 bases for J; bases not matched to a gene: 6. The CDR3 runs to 16 residues.